Reported below is one TCR beta chain. Ten or more counts support this clonotype. Its antigen target is currently unknown. There are no base qualities to consult, and no much larger clone falls within one base. The data originate from a study of post-analysis software for immune sequencing data (dated by TCRdb to about 2015). For the study in its entirety: Relapsing-remitting, secondary progressive and progressive-relapsing multiple sclerosis were recorded as disease courses, and subtype annotation was lacking for some patients. The multiple sclerosis patient repertoires were compared with more than 9 previously published healthy control repertoires from donors aged about 6 to 26 years. A subset of samples was prepared in parallel using single-end sample barcoding, then pooled and co-amplified after Illumina adapter ligation. Results the study describes overall, beyond this receptor: The multiple sclerosis patient group was slightly younger than the control group. Significantly lower normalized Chao1 diversity was found in multiple sclerosis patients than in controls, suggesting substantial peripheral T-cell clonal expansion. Direct clustering with F measure showed strong co-clustering of samples prepared in the same batch, prompting a batch-effect correction. Patients showed significantly higher frequencies than controls for roughly five TRBV segments, among them TRBV5-6, TRBV5-1 and TRBV20-1.

To demonstrate the VDJtools post-analysis software, the study profiled TCR beta repertoires from the peripheral blood of about a dozen young patients with multiple sclerosis. The multiple sclerosis patients were children and adolescents between roughly 6 and 16 years of age. V drops 4 bases and J drops 5 bases, leaving 18 bases in between. Based on the germline V gene, the CDR1 and CDR2 sequences are SGHVS and FNYEAQ. From cysteine to phenylalanine, the CDR3 is 15 amino acids long. The DNA shown is the 45-base CDR3, in frame from base 1. The method behind the library was PCR. Instrument used: Illumina HiSeq 2500. Unique molecular identifiers were incorporated into TCR beta cDNA libraries to reduce PCR and sequencing biases. Roughly 0.5 million cDNA molecules were obtained per 1 to 10 million input T cells, so each molecule approximated one T cell. The patient libraries were prepared and sequenced using the same protocol as the earlier healthy control dataset. Samples belonging to the same batch were prepared together, multiplexed and sequenced on a shared HiSeq lane. Under the source paper's analysis protocol: MIGEC handled the raw barcoded reads, throwing out single-read molecular identifier groups before consensus assembly and CDR3 extraction. Clonotype tables were post-analysed with VDJtools, and diversity was normalized by down-sampling all datasets to the smallest sample size. Repertoire overlap clustering matched CDR3 amino acid but not nucleotide sequences to correct batch-related cross-sample contamination. TCRdb's own reprocessing of the public reads used fastp at Q25 and MiXCR and kept productive beta chains. Each entry merges the rows of one CDR3 protein and shows their most common DNA and genes. V and J calls and clone size were set by TCRdb, not the authors. The sample table contains approximately 730,000 distinct CDR3 sequences; only one count was recorded for approximately 30% of them. Approximately 0.55% of the sample belongs to the ten largest clones.

Rearrangement joined TRBV7-6 to TRBJ2-7; the D segment could be TRBD2, given 5 matching bases. Sequencing was done on a sample of blood. This TCR derives from a girl under 18 with multiple sclerosis. CDR3 sequence: CASSSPITGIHEQYF. The DNA reads TGTGCCAGCAGCTCCCCTATTACGGGAATTCACGAGCAGTACTTC.